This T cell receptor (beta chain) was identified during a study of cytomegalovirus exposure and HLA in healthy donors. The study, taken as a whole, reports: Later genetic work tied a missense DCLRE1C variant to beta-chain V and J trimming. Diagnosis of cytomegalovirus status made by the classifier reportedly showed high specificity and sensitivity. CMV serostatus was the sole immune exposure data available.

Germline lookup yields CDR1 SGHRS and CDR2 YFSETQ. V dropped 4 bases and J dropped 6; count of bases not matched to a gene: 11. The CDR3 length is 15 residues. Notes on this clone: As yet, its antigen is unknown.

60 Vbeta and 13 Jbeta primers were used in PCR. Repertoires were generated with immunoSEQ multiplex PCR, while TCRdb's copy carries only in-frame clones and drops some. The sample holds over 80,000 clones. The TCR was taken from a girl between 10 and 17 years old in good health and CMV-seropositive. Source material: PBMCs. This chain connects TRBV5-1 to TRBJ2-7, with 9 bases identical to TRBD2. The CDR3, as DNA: TGCGCCAGCAGCCCTCTGCTAGCGGGGTCTCGCGAGCAGTACTTC. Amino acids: CASSPLLAGSREQYF.